These 25 T cell receptor beta chains share one sample of origin, sequenced in a study of T cell responses to AZD1222 COVID-19 vaccine. Libraries were prepared by immunoSEQ multiplex PCR; TCRdb keeps only in-frame clonotypes and omits some of them. The table has 150,000 or so clones, around 89% seen once; the top ten hold more than 3.5%. Here the sequenced sample was peripheral blood, taken 28 days after the second dose of the MenACWY control vaccine. The receptors shown here come from an adult who received the MenACWY meningococcal vaccine as a control.

This clone has only a few counts. This chain uses TRBV27 with TRBJ1-1, with D possibly being TRBD1 (5 bases). The CDR3 runs 15 residues. CDR1 MNHEY and CDR2 SMNVEV come from the germline V gene (reference sequence). Trimming took off 5 bases at V and 3 bases at J, with 16 bases between the two ends. This CDR3 reads CASSRRGWGDTEAFF. Written as DNA, the CDR3 is TGTGCCAGCAGTAGGAGGGGCTGGGGGGACACTGAAGCTTTCTTT.

V gene TRBV10-1 combines with J gene TRBJ1-4; D unresolved. This CDR3 region has 14 residues. Germline assignment: CDR1 WNHNN and CDR2 SYGVQD (reference sequence). The V end lost 3 bases, the J end lost 10 bases, and 15 bases lay between the germline ends. The CDR3 bases are TGCGCCAGCAGTGACGGAAGCCTAACGGGAAAACTGTTTTTT. This gives the protein CASSDGSLTGKLFF.

V gene TRBV19 combines with J gene TRBJ2-7; 11 nucleotides agree with TRBD1. This CDR3 is 14 amino acids long. The trim removed 5 bases at V and 3 bases at J, leaving 3 bases unmatched. CDR1 is LNHDA, CDR2 SQIVND, per germline (reference sequence). Here the CDR3 DNA reads TGTGCCAGTAGTTGGGGACAGGGGGACTACGAGCAGTACTTC. It encodes CASSWGQGDYEQYF.

The V and J genes are TRBV28 and TRBJ2-7; D unclear. Trimming removed 5 bases at V and 0 bases at J, with 8 bases between. The CDR3 extends over 13 amino acids. Germline CDR1 is MDHEN and CDR2 is SYDVKM. The CDR3 loop is CASSTASSYEQYF. The CDR3 region has the DNA TGTGCCAGCAGTACAGCTAGCTCCTACGAGCAGTACTTC.

This rearrangement joins TRBV19 to TRBJ2-5; D unclear. The germline V and J ends were trimmed by 4 bases and 5 bases, with 17 bases remaining between them. Germline assignment: CDR1 LNHDA and CDR2 SQIVND (reference sequence). This CDR3 contains 15 residues. The CDR3 nucleotides read TGTGCCAGTAGTAACGATGGACGGACCCATGAGACCCAGTACTTC. Translating it yields CASSNDGRTHETQYF. Supplemented by reference TRBV19 and TRBJ2-5, the full variable domain reads DGGITQSPKYLFRKEGQNVTLSCEQNLNHDAMYWYRQDPGQGLRLIYYSQIVNDFQKGDIAEGYSVSREKKESFPLTVTSAQKNPTAFYLCASSNDGRTHETQYFGPGTRLLVL.

The chain joins TRBV9 to TRBJ1-2; D is unclear. The CDR3 is 14 residues long. The ends were cut back, 1 base at V and 3 bases at J, with 10 bases in the middle. Germline V gives CDR1 SGDLS, CDR2 YYNGEE. The CDR3 reads CASSVRGNHYGYTF. CDR3 in DNA: TGTGCCAGCAGCGTAAGAGGGAATCACTATGGCTACACCTTC.

V gene TRBV19 combines with J gene TRBJ1-6; D is unresolved. Trimming shortened V by 8 bases and J by 6 bases, and 14 bases separated the two germline ends. The germline CDR1 and CDR2 sequences are LNHDA and SQIVND (reference sequence). The CDR3 runs 14 residues. The CDR3 DNA reads as TGTGCCAGTGTCTCGGCTCCTTCTAATTCACCCCTCCACTTT. This translates into CASVSAPSNSPLHF.

This clone was detected only once. V is TRBV6-5 and J is TRBJ1-3; the D is unclear. Trimming took 9 bases from V and 10 from J, leaving 19 bases between them. Looked up from germline, CDR1 is MNHEY and CDR2 is SVGAGI. The CDR3 is made up of 13 amino acids. DNA of the CDR3: TGTGCCAGTAACGACGGCCCCTGGGGAACCATATATTTT. It encodes CASNDGPWGTIYF.

The chain has TRBV28 and TRBJ1-5, with no clear D. The CDR3 contains 14 residues. The germline CDR1 and CDR2 sequences are MDHEN and SYDVKM. V was shortened by 6 bases and J by 0 bases, with 9 bases between the two germline ends. The chain's CDR3 is CASSLQISNQPQHF. The CDR3 coding sequence is TGTGCCAGCAGCCTTCAGATTAGCAATCAGCCCCAGCATTTT.

The chain is built from TRBV20-1 and TRBJ1-2; D is unclear. CDR3 length: 13 residues. V gave up 3 bases and J gave up 4 bases, with 12 bases separating them. Looked up from germline, CDR1 is DFQATT and CDR2 is SNEGSKA (reference sequence). The CDR3 protein is CSASFSTSYGYTF. The CDR3, as DNA: TGCAGTGCTAGTTTCAGTACCTCCTATGGCTACACCTTC.

The chain couples TRBV7-9 to TRBJ1-2; TRBD1 aligns across 7 bases. This CDR3 has 15 amino acids. Germline-derived CDR1 and CDR2 are SEHNR and FQNEAQ (reference sequence). Unmatched junction bases numbered 14, after V lost 6 bases and J lost 7 bases. CDR3 DNA: TGTGCCAGCAGTCTGACGTTGACAGGGAATGGTGGCTACACCTTC. It specifies CASSLTLTGNGGYTF.

This chain joins TRBV19 and TRBJ2-4, with D perhaps matching TRBD1 or TRBD2 (5 bases each). V was shortened by 4 bases and J by 4 bases, with 11 bases between the two germline ends. Germline V lookup: CDR1 LNHDA, CDR2 SQIVND (reference sequence). CDR3 length equals 14 residues. The CDR3 loop reads CASSTTGPKNIQYF. The CDR3 bases are TGTGCCAGTAGTACAACGGGACCTAAAAACATTCAGTACTTC.

V gene TRBV16 combines with J gene TRBJ2-3, with 11 bases that match TRBD1. The junction had 5 bases not matched to a gene; V was cut back by 2 bases and J by 4 bases. This CDR3 has 16 amino acids. Looked up from germline, CDR1 is KGHSY and CDR2 is FQNENV. CDR3 protein: CASSQLDRGRPDTQYF. The CDR3 nucleotides read TGTGCCAGCAGCCAACTGGACAGGGGGCGCCCAGATACGCAGTATTTT. Based on the CDR3 plus reference TRBV16 and TRBJ2-3, the full variable domain is GEEVAQTPKHLVRGEGQKAKLYCAPIKGHSYVFWYQQVLKNEFKFLISFQNENVFDETGMPKERFSAKCLPNSPCSLEIQATKLEDSAVYFCASSQLDRGRPDTQYFGPGTRLTVL.

The chain has TRBV3-1 (or the pseudogene TRBV3-2) and TRBJ1-4; maybe TRBD1 (5 bases). CDR1 and CDR2 from the germline V gene are LGHDT and YNNKEL (reference sequence). The V end lost 4 bases, the J end lost 1 base, and 16 bases lay between the germline ends. The CDR3 has 17 residues. CDR3 coding DNA: TGTGCCAGCAGCCGGGACCCCGACCGGGTAACTAATGAAAAACTGTTTTTT. Its protein is CASSRDPDRVTNEKLFF.

This sequence joins TRBV7-3 and TRBJ2-6; tentative D call: TRBD1 (5 bases). Germline V gene data show CDR1 as SGHTA and CDR2 as FQGTGA. V lost 5 bases, J lost 0 bases, and 14 bases lay in between. CDR3 length: 17 residues. The DNA for the CDR3 is TGTGCCAGCAGCAAAAGCCCAGGGAACTCTGGGGCCAACGTCCTGACTTTC. It is translated as CASSKSPGNSGANVLTF.

CDR3 amino acids: CASSPLQEAEAFF. Written as DNA, the CDR3 is TGTGCCAGCTCACCACTACAGGAGGCTGAAGCTTTCTTT. The V and J genes are TRBV18 and TRBJ1-1, with D maybe TRBD1 (5 bases). Germline V gene sequence: CDR1 KGHSH, CDR2 LQKENI. This CDR3 is built from 13 residues. Trimming pared 1 base from V and 6 bases from J, leaving 9 bases between.

CDR3 nucleotide sequence: TGCGCCAGCAGTGCGGAGGGAGACACCGGGGAGCTGTTTTTT. Its translation is CASSAEGDTGELFF. The chain has TRBV10-1 and TRBJ2-2; tentative D call: TRBD2 (6 bases). V lost 4 bases to trimming and J lost 3 bases, with 9 bases between them. This CDR3 has 14 residues. Germline V gene sequence: CDR1 WNHNN, CDR2 SYGVQD (reference sequence).

The J gene is TRBJ2-7, the V gene TRBV28; 10 positions match TRBD1. This CDR3 has 15 residues. Per germline, CDR1 MDHEN and CDR2 SYDVKM. V was clipped by 6 bases and J by 1 base; unmatched bases: 6. The chain's CDR3 is CASRPRQGASYEQYF. CDR3 DNA: TGTGCCAGCAGGCCGCGACAGGGGGCGTCCTACGAGCAGTACTTC. Based on the CDR3 plus reference TRBV28 and TRBJ2-7, the full variable domain is DVKVTQSSRYLVKRTGEKVFLECVQDMDHENMFWYRQDPGLGLRLIYFSYDVKMKEKGDIPEGYSVSREKKERFSLILESASTNQTSMYLCASRPRQGASYEQYFGPGTRLTVT.

This chain uses TRBV24-1 with TRBJ1-2, with D unclear. The CDR3 totals 13 residues. Trimming left V 1 base short and J 8 bases short, with 10 bases between. Germline V CDR1 and CDR2: KGHDR, SFDVKD. This chain's CDR3 is CATSDLADGGYTF. In nucleotides, the CDR3 is TGTGCCACCAGTGATTTAGCGGACGGCGGCTACACCTTC.

This clone was seen once. The DNA for the CDR3 is TGTGCCAGCATCCCGGGAGGGCCTCCCGGGGAGCTGTTTTTT. Translated, it gives CASIPGGPPGELFF. The chain recombines TRBV6-2 or TRBV6-3 with TRBJ2-2; TRBD2 matches at 8 bases. This CDR3 comprises 14 residues. The germline V gene encodes CDR1 MNHEY and CDR2 SVGEGT. The junction had 7 bases not matched to a gene; V was cut back by 7 bases and J by 6 bases.

The chain joins TRBV7-3 to TRBJ2-7, with a weak D call TRBD1 (6 bases). Deletions cut 0 bases from V and 3 bases from J, with 12 bases between. The CDR3 is 15 amino acids. The V gene's germline CDR1 is SGHTA and CDR2 FQGTGA. The CDR3 region has the DNA TGTGCCAGCAGCTTAACGGGGGACAACTACTACGAGCAGTACTTC. Amino acids: CASSLTGDNYYEQYF.

This clone showed up just once. The V call is TRBV24-1, the J call TRBJ1-1; 8 positions agree with TRBD1. This CDR3 spans 15 amino acids. Losses at the gene ends were 4 bases for V and 5 bases for J; bases not matched to a gene: 8. CDR1 KGHDR and CDR2 SFDVKD come from the germline V gene. The CDR3 sequence is CATSDRGTGRTEAFF. The CDR3 region has the DNA TGTGCCACCAGTGACCGCGGGACAGGAAGGACTGAAGCTTTCTTT.

This chain uses TRBV10-3 with TRBJ2-7; TRBD2 aligns across 9 bases. From germline, CDR1 is ENHRY and CDR2 SYGVKD. J gave up 2 bases and V 4 bases, and 9 bases lay outside the gene matches. The CDR3 length is 16 residues. CDR3 in amino acids: CAISGLAGVRAYEQYF. The CDR3 DNA reads TGTGCCATCAGTGGCTTAGCGGGAGTAAGGGCCTACGAGCAGTACTTC.

This chain joins TRBV6-6 and TRBJ1-4; 7 nucleotides agree with TRBD1. Germline V gives CDR1 MNHNY, CDR2 SVGAGI (reference sequence). After removal of 6 bases from V and 7 bases from J, the junction contained 5 bases not matched to a gene. The CDR3 sequence is 13 residues long. DNA for the CDR3: TGTGCCAGCAGAGACAGGGAGGGTGAAAAACTGTTTTTT. It codes for CASRDREGEKLFF.

The chain joins TRBV5-8 to TRBJ2-1, with 11 nucleotides matching TRBD2. The CDR3 has 16 amino acids. Trimming took 4 bases from V and 12 from J; bases not matched to a gene: 15. Germline V lookup: CDR1 SGHTS, CDR2 YDEGEE. CDR3 nucleotide sequence: TGTGCCAGCAGCCCCACGGAACTAGCGGGGGACCGAGGGCAGTTCTTC. This encodes CASSPTELAGDRGQFF.